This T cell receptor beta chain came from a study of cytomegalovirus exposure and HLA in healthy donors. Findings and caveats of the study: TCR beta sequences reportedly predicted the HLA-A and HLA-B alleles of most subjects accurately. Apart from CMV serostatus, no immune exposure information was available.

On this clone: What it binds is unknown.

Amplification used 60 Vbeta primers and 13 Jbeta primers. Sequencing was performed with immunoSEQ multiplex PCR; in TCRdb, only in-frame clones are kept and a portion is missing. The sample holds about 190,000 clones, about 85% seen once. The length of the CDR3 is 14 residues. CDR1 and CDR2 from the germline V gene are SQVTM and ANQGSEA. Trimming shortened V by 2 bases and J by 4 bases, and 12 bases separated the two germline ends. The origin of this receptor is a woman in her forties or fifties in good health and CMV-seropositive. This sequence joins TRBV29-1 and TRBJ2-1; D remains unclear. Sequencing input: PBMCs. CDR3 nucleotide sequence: TGCAGCGTTGAACACCCTCGTAGTTACAATGAGCAGTTCTTC. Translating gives CSVEHPRSYNEQFF.